The rows below give T cell receptor beta chains drawn from one sample of a study of immune cell composition in non-small cell lung cancer. TCRdb's table, derived via immunoSEQ multiplex PCR, lists solely in-frame clones and lacks some. Of more than 15,000 clones listed, 75% to 85% are singletons. The same sample was also studied in work on CD4 T cells in lung cancer.

Input material: non-adjacent lung tissue. The receptors were sampled from a human donor with non-small cell lung cancer. Each CDR3 is given with its conserved first and last residue. Only part of the rows carry a size: once, few, many, or a class if the clone is expanded.

clone size | V gene | CDR3 protein
few | TRBV19 | CASSNQANTEAFF
. | TRBV19 | CASLRRDRGLDQPQHF
. | TRBV5-1 | CASSPLTGASYEQYF
. | TRBV10-3 | CAARDRDNYGYTF
. | TRBV5-4 | CASSIWGGDTQYF
. | TRBV30 | CAWSVTRVAGELFF
. | TRBV9 | CASSVRGREGTEAFF
. | TRBV7-6 | CASSFQTGDSGNTIYF
. | TRBV5-4 | CASSLLLSQETQYF
. | TRBV11-2 | CASSLVGAGVNYGYTF
. | TRBV6-5 | CASSYEAASPLHF
. | TRBV9 | CASSGRSYGNTIYF
. | TRBV7-2 | CASSSTGGEDTQYF
few | TRBV7-6 | CASSLQTANTEAFF
. | TRBV11-2 | CASSLTAGTDTQYF
. | TRBV6-1 | CASSEGRSSTIYF
. | TRBV5-4 | CASSLGGRREKLFF
. | TRBV5-8 | CASSLAAGGTDTQYF
few | TRBV2 | CASSYRSNTGELFF
. | TRBV7-8 | CANSRYTDTEAFF
. | TRBV5-5 | CASSPQGFNTEAFF
. | TRBV20-1 | CSARTTVVDTF
few | TRBV7-2 | CASSPDAPYGYTF
. | TRBV19 | CASRGPGVTYEQYF
. | TRBV9 | CASSPRQGGGNTIYF
. | TRBV5-4 | CASSQEGQPGTGELFF
. | TRBV27 | CASSPRSRDNEKLFF
. | TRBV25-1 | CASSEEAWENTEAFF
once | TRBV27 | CASSRRFETGGSNTEAFF
. | TRBV11-3 | CASSFSGNYGYTF
. | TRBV7-2 | CASRPGTEAYNEQFF
. | TRBV6-1 | CASSGQGALEQYF
. | TRBV7-9 | CASSPTLAGTEAFF
. | TRBV18 | CASSAGTGIHQPQHF
. | TRBV11-3 | CASSSYSWAFF
. | TRBV7-9 | CASLVPGTDTQYF
. | TRBV4-2 | CASSQDNRGAYEQYF
. | TRBV11-2 | CASSRTGGGNTIYF
. | TRBV5-3 | CARSSSGGDEQFF
few | TRBV13 | CASSLRSKAGSQETQYF
. | TRBV6-1 | CASSEAGTYSYEQYF
. | TRBV10-1 | CASSADASGGDNEQFF
. | TRBV7-6 | CASSLEEGQGSSYNSPLHF
. | TRBV7-2 | CASSLMRRAGEAFF